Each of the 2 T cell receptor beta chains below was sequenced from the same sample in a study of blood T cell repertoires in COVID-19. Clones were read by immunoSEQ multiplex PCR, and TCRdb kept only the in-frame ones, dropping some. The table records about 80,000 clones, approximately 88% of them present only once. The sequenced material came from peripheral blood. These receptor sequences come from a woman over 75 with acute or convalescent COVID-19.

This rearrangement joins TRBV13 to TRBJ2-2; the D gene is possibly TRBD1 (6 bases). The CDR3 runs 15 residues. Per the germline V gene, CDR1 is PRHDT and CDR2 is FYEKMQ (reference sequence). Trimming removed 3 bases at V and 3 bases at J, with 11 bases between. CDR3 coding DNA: TGTGCCAGCAGCTTTGGGACACTCTACACCGGGGAGCTGTTTTTT. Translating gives CASSFGTLYTGELFF. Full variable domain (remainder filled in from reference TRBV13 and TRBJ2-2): AAGVIQSPRHLIKEKRETATLKCYPIPRHDTVYWYQQGPGQDPQFLISFYEKMQSDKGSIPDRFSAQQFSDYHSELNMSSLELGDSALYFCASSFGTLYTGELFFGEGSRLTVL.

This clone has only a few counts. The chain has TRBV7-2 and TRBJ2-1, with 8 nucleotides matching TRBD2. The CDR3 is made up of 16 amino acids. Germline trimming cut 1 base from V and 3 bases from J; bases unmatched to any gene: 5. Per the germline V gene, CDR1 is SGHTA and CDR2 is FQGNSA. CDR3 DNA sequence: TGTGCCAGCAGCTTAGGAGCGGGAGACCTCTACAATGAGCAGTTCTTC. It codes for CASSLGAGDLYNEQFF.